This T cell receptor beta chain was captured by sequencing in a study of Graves' ophthalmopathy and Graves' hyperthyroidism. Ages of hyperthyroidism patients ran from 18 to 65, and their diagnoses were new, under 2 months' duration. The study excluded patients with other autoimmune diseases, uncontrolled infections, pregnancy or lactation. General study results and limits: With more than 60% sensitivity and approximately 72% specificity, the model predicted ophthalmopathy progression.

The sequenced template was RNA, covering the TCR beta CDR3 region. HTBI primers were used in a first-round RT-PCR, which preceded a second-round multiplex PCR. TCRdb reanalysed the multiplex PCR reads using MiXCR and keeps one entry per CDR3 protein. The sample gives around 1,000,000 distinct CDR3 sequences, 36% of which show up once; roughly 11% is in the top ten. About this clonotype itself: No antigen is known for it.

This CDR3 region has 13 residues. CDR1 and CDR2 from the germline V gene are PRHDT and FYEKMQ (reference sequence). With 5 bases removed from V and 8 bases from J, the gap between germline ends came to 13 bases. Sequences were obtained from peripheral blood or thyroid tissue (not recorded which). The source is an adult man with Graves' hyperthyroidism. This chain links TRBV13 with TRBJ1-3; TRBD1 is a possible D gene (6 bases). The CDR3 DNA follows: TGTGCCAGCAGCCCGGGGGCGGGAGACACCATATATTTT. It is translated as CASSPGAGDTIYF.